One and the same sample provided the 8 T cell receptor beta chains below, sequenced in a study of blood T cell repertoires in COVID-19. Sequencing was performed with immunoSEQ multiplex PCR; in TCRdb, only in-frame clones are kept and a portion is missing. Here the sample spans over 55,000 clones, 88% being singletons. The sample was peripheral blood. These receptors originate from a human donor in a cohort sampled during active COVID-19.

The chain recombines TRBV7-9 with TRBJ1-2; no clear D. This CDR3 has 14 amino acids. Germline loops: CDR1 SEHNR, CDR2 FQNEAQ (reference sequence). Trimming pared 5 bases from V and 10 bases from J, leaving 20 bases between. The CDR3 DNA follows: TGTGCCAGCAGCGCTTTCGGGTTCGGCAGCGACTACACCTTC. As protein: CASSAFGFGSDYTF.

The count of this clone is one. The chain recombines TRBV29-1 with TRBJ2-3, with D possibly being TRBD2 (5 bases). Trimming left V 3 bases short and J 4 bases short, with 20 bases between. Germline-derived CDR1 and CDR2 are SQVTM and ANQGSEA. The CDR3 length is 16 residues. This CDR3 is CSVDPGGSGRADTQYF. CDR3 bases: TGCAGCGTTGACCCCGGAGGTAGTGGACGGGCAGATACGCAGTATTTT.

The CDR3 region is CASSRGQAPGLRGYTF. The CDR3 DNA reads as TGTGCCAGTAGTAGGGGACAGGCCCCCGGGCTTCGTGGCTACACCTTC. The genes are TRBV19 and TRBJ1-2, with TRBD1 identical over 8 bases. Germline V gene lookup returns CDR1 LNHDA and CDR2 SQIVND (reference sequence). Trimming cost V 4 bases and J 7 bases; bases outside gene matches: 14. The CDR3 is made up of 16 amino acids.

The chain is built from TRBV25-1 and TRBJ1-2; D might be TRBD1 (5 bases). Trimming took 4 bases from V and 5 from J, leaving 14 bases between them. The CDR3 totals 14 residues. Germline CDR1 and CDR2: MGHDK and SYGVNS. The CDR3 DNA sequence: TGTGCCAGCAGTGCCCTCTCGGACACATATGGCTACACCTTC. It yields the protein CASSALSDTYGYTF.

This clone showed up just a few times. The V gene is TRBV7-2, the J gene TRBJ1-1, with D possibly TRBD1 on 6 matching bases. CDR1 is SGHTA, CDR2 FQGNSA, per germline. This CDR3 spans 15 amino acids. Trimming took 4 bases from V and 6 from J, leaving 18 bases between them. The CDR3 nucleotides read TGTGCCAGCAGCTCAATACAGGGCGTGTACGCTGAAGCTTTCTTT. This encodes CASSSIQGVYAEAFF.

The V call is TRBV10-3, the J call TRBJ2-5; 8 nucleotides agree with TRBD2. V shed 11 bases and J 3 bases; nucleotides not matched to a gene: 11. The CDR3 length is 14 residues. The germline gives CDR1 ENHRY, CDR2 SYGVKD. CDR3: CAADSGLVKETQYF. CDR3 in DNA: TGTGCCGCGGATTCGGGACTAGTGAAAGAGACCCAGTACTTC.

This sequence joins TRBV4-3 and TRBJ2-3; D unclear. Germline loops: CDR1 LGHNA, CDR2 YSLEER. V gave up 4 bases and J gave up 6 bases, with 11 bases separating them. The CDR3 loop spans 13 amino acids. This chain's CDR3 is CASSRVAGDTQYF. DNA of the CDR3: TGCGCCAGCAGCCGTGTGGCAGGCGATACGCAGTATTTT.

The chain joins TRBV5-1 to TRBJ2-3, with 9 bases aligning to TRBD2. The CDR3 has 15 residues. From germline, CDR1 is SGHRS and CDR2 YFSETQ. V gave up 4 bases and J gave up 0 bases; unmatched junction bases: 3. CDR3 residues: CASSIAGESTDTQYF. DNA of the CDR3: TGCGCCAGCAGCATAGCGGGAGAGAGCACAGATACGCAGTATTTT.